This T cell receptor (beta chain) was captured by sequencing in a study of blood T cell repertoires in COVID-19. Study summary: The United States, Italy and Spain were the sources of the acute and convalescent COVID-19 samples.

The CDR3 covers 16 residues. With 5 bases removed from V and 0 bases from J, the gap between germline ends came to 17 bases. Germline-derived CDR1 and CDR2 are SEHNR and FQNEAQ (reference sequence). Study processing details: Reference gene primer amplification gave nucleated cell count estimates. Here immunoSEQ multiplex PCR was the method, and the copy in TCRdb shows in-frame clones only, minus some. V, J and clone size were drawn from that table, and D and trimming were deduced from the DNA. The sample carries about 39,000 clones, approximately 86% recorded once. The source material was peripheral blood. This receptor was obtained from a man aged 40-50 years with active COVID-19. The chain couples TRBV7-9 to TRBJ2-7; no reliable D call. Written as DNA, the CDR3 is TGTGCCAGCAGCCCCTTAGGCGGCGGAGACTCCTACGAGCAGTACTTC. It specifies CASSPLGGGDSYEQYF.